The T cell receptor (beta chain) described here comes from a study of cytomegalovirus exposure and HLA in healthy donors. Concerning this clone itself: No antigen is known for it.

With 60 Vbeta and 13 Jbeta primers, the PCR was carried out. Clones were sequenced by immunoSEQ multiplex PCR, and TCRdb holds only the in-frame ones, with some missing. The data show roughly 120,000 clones, about 63% seen once. Study conclusions and caveats: Sequencing probably produced one cluster of sequence variants that were highly shared. Equally common other TCR beta chains were less clonally expanded than HLA-associated ones, a later analysis found. Associated with HLA alleles at 0.05 false discovery rate in a later analysis were about 17,000 TCR beta sequences. Several of the most significant clusters appeared, in a later analysis, to be linked to common viral pathogens.

This CDR3 is built from 15 residues. Unmatched junction bases numbered 8, after V lost 1 base and J lost 11 bases. CDR1 is SEHNR and CDR2 is FQNEAQ in the germline V gene (reference sequence). Sequenced material: PBMCs. The TCR originated in a young man in good health and CMV-seropositive. The chain combines TRBV7-9 with TRBJ1-4; 9 nucleotides line up with TRBD1. CDR3 protein: CASSLGRWTGDKLFF. The CDR3 nucleotides are TGTGCCAGCAGCTTAGGTCGCTGGACAGGGGATAAACTGTTTTTT. The full variable domain, rest sourced from reference TRBV7-9 and TRBJ1-4, is DTGVSQNPRHKITKRGQNVTFRCDPISEHNRLYWYRQTLGQGPEFLTYFQNEAQLEKSRLLSDRFSAERPKGSFSTLEIQRTEQGDSAMYLCASSLGRWTGDKLFFGSGTQLSVL.